This paragraph covers one T cell receptor (beta chain) sequence. V shed 3 bases and J shed 4 bases, with 8 bases lying between them. Germline lookup yields CDR1 SGDLS and CDR2 YYNGEE. This CDR3 spans 13 amino acids. This sample was included in a study of blood T cell repertoires in COVID-19. At the level of the study: Collection of acute and convalescent COVID-19 samples took place in the United States, Italy and Spain. T cells, B-cell-depleted T cells, or PBMCs provided the cDNA or gDNA that served as material.

Authors' analysis steps: For nucleated cells, counts were estimated from reference gene primer amplification. Assay used: immunoSEQ multiplex PCR; TCRdb lists only in-frame clones, some missing. V, J and clone size derive from that table, while D and trimming were established from the DNA sequence. Of about 90,000 clones in the sample, about 87% were seen once. The genes are TRBV9 and TRBJ1-5; tentative D call: TRBD1 (6 bases). Sequenced input: peripheral blood. This TCR came from a human donor in a cohort sampled during active COVID-19. The CDR3 spells CASSDTGNQPQHF. The CDR3 DNA is TGTGCCAGCAGCGACACAGGGAATCAGCCCCAGCATTTT.